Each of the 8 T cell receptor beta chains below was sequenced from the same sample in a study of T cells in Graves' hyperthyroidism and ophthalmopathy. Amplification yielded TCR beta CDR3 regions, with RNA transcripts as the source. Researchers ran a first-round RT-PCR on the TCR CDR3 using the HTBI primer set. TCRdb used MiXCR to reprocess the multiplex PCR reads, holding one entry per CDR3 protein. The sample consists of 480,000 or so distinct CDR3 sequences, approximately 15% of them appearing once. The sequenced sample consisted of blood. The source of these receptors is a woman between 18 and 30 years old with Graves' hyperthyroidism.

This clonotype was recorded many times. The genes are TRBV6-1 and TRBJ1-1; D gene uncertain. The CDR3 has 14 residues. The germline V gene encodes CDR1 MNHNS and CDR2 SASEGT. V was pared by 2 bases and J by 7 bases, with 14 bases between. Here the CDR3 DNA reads TGTGCCAGCAGTGAATCCAGAACCCCCCTTGAAGCTTTCTTT. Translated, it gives CASSESRTPLEAFF.

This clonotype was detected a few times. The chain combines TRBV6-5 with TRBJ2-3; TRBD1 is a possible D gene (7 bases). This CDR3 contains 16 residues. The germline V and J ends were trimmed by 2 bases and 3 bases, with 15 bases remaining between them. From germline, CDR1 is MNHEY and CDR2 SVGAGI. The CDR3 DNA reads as TGTGCCAGCAGTTACAGGAGGGGGCGCTCAACAGATACGCAGTATTTT. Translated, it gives CASSYRRGRSTDTQYF.

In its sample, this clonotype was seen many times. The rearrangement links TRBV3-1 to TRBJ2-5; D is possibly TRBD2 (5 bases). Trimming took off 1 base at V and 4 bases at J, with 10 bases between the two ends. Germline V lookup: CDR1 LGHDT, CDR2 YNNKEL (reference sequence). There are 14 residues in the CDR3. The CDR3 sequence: CASSQAGRGETQYF. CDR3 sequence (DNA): TGTGCCAGCAGCCAAGCGGGCCGGGGAGAGACCCAGTACTTC.

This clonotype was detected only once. Here the CDR3 reads CSARGSGAISTDTQYF. The DNA for the CDR3 is TGCAGTGCTAGAGGGTCGGGAGCTATTAGCACAGATACGCAGTATTTT. The chain couples TRBV20-1 to TRBJ2-3; tentative D call: TRBD2 (6 bases). V lost 1 base and J 0 bases, leaving 14 bases between the germline ends. CDR1 and CDR2 from the germline V gene are DFQATT and SNEGSKA (reference sequence). The CDR3 runs 16 residues.

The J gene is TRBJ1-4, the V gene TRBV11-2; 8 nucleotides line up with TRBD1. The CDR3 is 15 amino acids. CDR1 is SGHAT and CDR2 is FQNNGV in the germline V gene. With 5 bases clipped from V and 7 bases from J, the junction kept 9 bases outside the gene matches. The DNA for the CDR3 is TGTGCCAGCAGCAAGGCCGGACAGGGTCTTGAAAAACTGTTTTTT. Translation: CASSKAGQGLEKLFF.

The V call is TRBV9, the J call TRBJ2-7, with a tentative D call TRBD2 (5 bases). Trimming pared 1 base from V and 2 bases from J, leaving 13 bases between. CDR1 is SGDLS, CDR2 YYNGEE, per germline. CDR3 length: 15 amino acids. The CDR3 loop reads CASSVRSGLTYEQYF. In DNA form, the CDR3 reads TGTGCCAGCAGCGTACGCTCAGGACTTACCTACGAGCAGTACTTC.

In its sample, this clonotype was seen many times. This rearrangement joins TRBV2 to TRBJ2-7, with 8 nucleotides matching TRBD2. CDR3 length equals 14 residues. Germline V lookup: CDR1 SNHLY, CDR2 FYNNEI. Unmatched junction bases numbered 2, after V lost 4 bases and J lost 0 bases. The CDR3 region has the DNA TGTGCCAGCAGTGGGGCGGGAGGCTCCTACGAGCAGTACTTC. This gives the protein CASSGAGGSYEQYF.

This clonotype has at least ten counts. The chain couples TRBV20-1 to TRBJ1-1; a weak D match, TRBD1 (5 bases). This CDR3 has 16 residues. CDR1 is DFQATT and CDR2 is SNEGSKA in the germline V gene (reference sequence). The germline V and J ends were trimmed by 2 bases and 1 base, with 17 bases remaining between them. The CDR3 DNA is TGCAGTGCTAGACGGGGGGGGTTCAATTCGAACACTGAAGCTTTCTTT. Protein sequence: CSARRGGFNSNTEAFF.